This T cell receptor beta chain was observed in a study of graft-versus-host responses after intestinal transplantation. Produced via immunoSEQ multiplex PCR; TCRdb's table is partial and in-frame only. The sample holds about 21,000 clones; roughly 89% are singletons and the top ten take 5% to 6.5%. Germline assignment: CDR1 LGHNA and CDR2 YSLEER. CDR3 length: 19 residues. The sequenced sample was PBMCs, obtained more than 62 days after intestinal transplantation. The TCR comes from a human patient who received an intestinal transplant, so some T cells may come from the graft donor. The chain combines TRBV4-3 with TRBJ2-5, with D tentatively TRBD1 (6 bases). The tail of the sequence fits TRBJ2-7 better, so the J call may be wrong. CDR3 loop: CASSQEFVGARLGSYEQYF. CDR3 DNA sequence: TGCGCCAGCAGCCAAGAATTCGTGGGGGCCCGGCTGGGCTCCTACGAGCAGTACTTC.